Sequencing of this TCR beta chain was carried out in a study of blood T cell repertoires in COVID-19. The repertoire was sequenced with immunoSEQ multiplex PCR; TCRdb's copy has only in-frame clones and lacks some. The table shows about 130,000 clones, with about four fifths occurring only once. With 1 base removed from V and 9 bases from J, the gap between germline ends came to 16 bases. Germline V gene lookup returns CDR1 SGHDN and CDR2 FVKESK. There are 15 residues in the CDR3. This sequence joins TRBV14 and TRBJ2-1; D not resolved. This clonotype was obtained from a man in his forties or fifties who had recovered from COVID-19. The sequenced sample was PBMCs or T cells enriched from blood (not recorded which). The CDR3 reads CASSQAKRQYFEQFF. CDR3 nucleotide sequence: TGTGCCAGCAGCCAAGCTAAGCGTCAGTATTTTGAGCAGTTCTTC.